The entry below describes one T cell receptor (beta chain). Its antigen is unknown. This entry belongs to a study of blood T cells in healthy people across ages. Findings and limits, study-wide: Without sorted subsets, naive and antigen-experienced compartments could not be conclusively compared.

The germline CDR1 and CDR2 sequences are SGHTA and FQGNSA. The CDR3 runs to 16 residues. The V end lost 5 bases, the J end lost 5 bases, and 21 bases lay between the germline ends. The use of a sample-barcoded 5' primer and a J-beta primer mix characterized a second PCR of about 7 to 12 cycles. Via MiXCR, TCRdb re-called the 5' RACE reads, giving one row per CDR3 protein. The data show 1.5 million to 2 million distinct CDR3 sequences, under 30% seen once. The TCR was taken from a woman in her thirties in good health. Sequencing input: blood. The chain couples TRBV7-2 to TRBJ2-5; D might be TRBD2 (7 bases). The CDR3 DNA reads TGTGCCAGCAGCGGTGGACTAGTGGGGGGGCAGGAGACCCAGTACTTC. Translation gives CASSGGLVGGQETQYF.